Listed below are T cell receptor beta chains from one sample, sequenced in a study of blood T cell repertoires in COVID-19. Clones were sequenced by immunoSEQ multiplex PCR, and TCRdb holds only the in-frame ones, with some missing. The profile shows hundreds of thousands of clones, 80% to 90% of them singletons. Sequenced sample: PBMCs or T cells enriched from blood (not recorded which). The receptors were sampled from a man in his thirties or forties who had recovered from COVID-19. Each CDR3 is given with its conserved first and last residue. The D gene is left open where the match is weak. Clone size is given for some rows only: seen once, a few or many times, or a class if the clone is expanded.

abundance,v_gene,j_gene,d_gene,CDR3nt,CDR3aa
-,TRBV5-1,TRBJ1-1,-,TGCGCCAGCAGCTTAATCGTGTTTTCGACTGAAGCTTTCTTT,CASSLIVFSTEAFF
-,TRBV9,TRBJ2-2,TRBD2,TGTGCCAGCACTCAATCGGGGGGGACTTTAAACACCGGGGAGCTGTTTTTT,CASTQSGGTLNTGELFF
medium-sized,TRBV6-4,TRBJ2-2,-,TGTGCCAGCAGTGACTCAACAGGTGCCGCCGGGGAGCTGTTTTTT,CASSDSTGAAGELFF
-,TRBV24-1,TRBJ1-5,-,TGTGCCACCACCAATCCCGGCGGGCTCAATCAGCCCCAGCATTTT,CATTNPGGLNQPQHF
-,TRBV3-1/TRBV3-2,TRBJ1-2,TRBD1,TGTGCCAGCAGCCAGGGTACGACAGGGCCGTATGGCTACACCTTC,CASSQGTTGPYGYTF
many,TRBV19,TRBJ1-5,-,TGTGCCAGTAGTATGGCGAGGGGGATAAGCAATCAGCCCCAGCATTTT,CASSMARGISNQPQHF
once,TRBV7-3,TRBJ2-1,TRBD2,TGTGCCAGCAGCTTCAGCGGGGGGCTCTACAATGAGCAGTTCTTC,CASSFSGGLYNEQFF
once,TRBV6-4,TRBJ1-5,-,TGTGCCAGCAGTGTAAGCCAGGGGCTCTGTTATAGCAATCAGCCCCAGCATTTT,CASSVSQGLCYSNQPQHF
-,TRBV28,TRBJ1-1,-,TGTGCCAGCAGTGGTGGTGGGAGGGGAGTAATCACTGAAGCTTTCTTT,CASSGGGRGVITEAFF
-,TRBV5-1,TRBJ1-1,-,TGCGCCAGCAGCTCTGGACAGCCGAACACTGAAGCTTTCTTT,CASSSGQPNTEAFF
-,TRBV11-1,TRBJ2-6,TRBD1,TGTGCCAGCAGCTTAGCGCCGGGGACAGCTGGGGCCAACGTCCTGACTTTC,CASSLAPGTAGANVLTF
-,TRBV29-1,TRBJ1-2,TRBD1,TGCAGCGTTGTCGGGACAGAACCCTGGCGGGGCTACACCTTC,CSVVGTEPWRGYTF
-,TRBV4-1,TRBJ1-2,TRBD1,TGCGCCAGCAGCCAAAAAGGGGGGACAGGCTTTAACTATGGCTACACCTTC,CASSQKGGTGFNYGYTF
-,TRBV12-5,TRBJ1-5,TRBD1,TGTGCTAGTGGTTTGGCCTTCACGGGACAGGGGTTCCAGCCCCAGCATTTT,CASGLAFTGQGFQPQHF
-,TRBV2,TRBJ2-1,-,TGTGCCAGCAGTGAAGCGCTGGGACTCAGGTTCTTC,CASSEALGLRFF
-,TRBV19,TRBJ1-1,-,TGTGCCAGTAGGCCATTGACAGCCGTTATCTCCGCGAACACTGAAGCTTTCTTT,CASRPLTAVISANTEAFF
-,TRBV9,TRBJ2-2,TRBD2,TGTGCCAGCAGCGGAAGGACTAGCGGGGGGAGGAACACCGGGGAGCTGTTTTTT,CASSGRTSGGRNTGELFF
few,TRBV27,TRBJ1-1,-,TGTGCCAGCAGTTTCCGAGCCAGACAGTTTGAAGCTTTCTTT,CASSFRARQFEAFF
-,TRBV4-2,TRBJ1-6,TRBD1,TGTGCCAGCAGCCAGAAAAGTCAGGGGGCGGGTAATTCACCCCTCCACTTT,CASSQKSQGAGNSPLHF
-,TRBV4-3,TRBJ1-2,-,TGCGCCAGCAGCCAAGATATGGCAATACCTAACTATGGCTACACCTTC,CASSQDMAIPNYGYTF
once,TRBV5-4,TRBJ2-7,TRBD1,TGTGCCAGCAAGAAACAGGGGGCGATCTACGAGCAGTACTTC,CASKKQGAIYEQYF
-,TRBV7-2,TRBJ2-7,TRBD2,TGTGCCAGCAGCGTAGAGCGGGGGGGGGCCTACGAGCAGTACTTC,CASSVERGGAYEQYF